These 13 T cell receptor beta chains originate from one sample sequenced in a study of OX40 agonist ivuxolimab in advanced cancers. The library was prepared using the immunoSEQ multiplex PCR assay. The clones in this table, taken by TCRdb from immuneACCESS, are in-frame only. Not every clone is retained; where verified, under half of the shortfall comes from an unresolved V gene, and the cause of the rest is unknown. The sample records about 56,000 clones, 80% to 90% of which are singletons. About 11% of the sample is in the top ten clones. Sequenced here: CD4+ or CD8+ T cells sorted from blood, sampled in a trial of the OX40 agonist ivuxolimab. These receptors all stem from an adult with an advanced solid tumor such as melanoma, head and neck, liver or kidney cancer.

The rearrangement joins TRBV18 to TRBJ2-5; 9 bases fit TRBD1. Matching the DNA end better, TRBJ2-7 makes the J call doubtful. The germline CDR1 and CDR2 sequences are KGHSH and LQKENI. This CDR3 is 16 amino acids long. The CDR3, as DNA: TGTGCCAGCTCACCAACCGGGACAGGGAGAGGCTACGAGCAGTACTTC. Its translation: CASSPTGTGRGYEQYF.

This chain links TRBV18 with TRBJ1-6, with D perhaps TRBD1 (6 bases). V lost 6 bases and J 5 bases, leaving 8 bases between the germline ends. Germline CDR1 KGHSH, CDR2 LQKENI. The CDR3 contains 13 residues. The CDR3, as DNA: TGTGCCAGCTCCCGGGACAATAATTCACCCCTCCACTTT. Translating it yields CASSRDNNSPLHF.

The V call is TRBV6-5, the J call TRBJ2-7, with 8 bases lining up with TRBD1. From germline, CDR1 is MNHEY and CDR2 SVGAGI. J gave up 0 bases and V 8 bases, and 6 bases lay outside the gene matches. CDR3 length equals 14 residues. The CDR3 loop is CASAQGASSYEQYF. The CDR3 region has the DNA TGTGCCAGCGCCCAGGGGGCCAGCTCCTACGAGCAGTACTTC.

The V and J genes are TRBV10-1 and TRBJ2-5; 8 nucleotides line up with TRBD1. There are 15 residues in the CDR3. With V trimmed by 2 bases and J by 4 bases, 6 bases remained unmatched. From germline, CDR1 is WNHNN and CDR2 SYGVQD (reference sequence). The CDR3 protein is CASSETTGGLETQYF. In DNA, the CDR3 is TGCGCCAGCAGTGAGACCACAGGGGGTCTAGAGACCCAGTACTTC.

This chain links TRBV5-1 with TRBJ1-3, with D uncertain. The CDR3 is 16 amino acids. Germline V CDR1 and CDR2: SGHRS, YFSETQ. The V end was cut by 0 bases, the J end by 0 bases, with 10 bases between. CDR3 coding DNA: TGCGCCAGCAGCTTGGACGGCGCAGCCTCTGGAAACACCATATATTTT. This encodes CASSLDGAASGNTIYF.

The chain is built from TRBV6-5 and TRBJ1-1, with TRBD1 matching 8 bases. The CDR3 runs to 15 residues. V lost 5 bases to trimming and J lost 6 bases; unmatched junction nucleotides: 11. CDR1 is MNHEY and CDR2 is SVGAGI in the germline V gene. The CDR3 DNA sequence: TGTGCCAGCAGTCGGATTAGTCGGACAGGGCCTGAAGCTTTCTTT. It codes for CASSRISRTGPEAFF.

On this clone itself: Mismatch with germline at one junction end may stem from a read error. V usage is TRBV5-4 and J usage is TRBJ2-2; tentatively, D is TRBD2 (5 bases). CDR1 SGHNT and CDR2 YYREEE come from the germline V gene (reference sequence). CDR3 length: 16 amino acids. CDR3 region: CASSLSAAMNIGELFF. Here the CDR3 DNA reads TGTGCCAGCAGCTTGTCAGCGGCAATGAACATCGGGGAGCTGTTTTTT. Full variable domain (remainder filled in from reference TRBV5-4 and TRBJ2-2): ETGVTQSPTHLIKTRGQQVTLRCSSQSGHNTVSWYQQALGQGPQFIFQYYREEENGRGNFPPRFSGLQFPNYSSELNVNALELDDSALYLCASSLSAAMNIGELFFGEGSRLTVL.

The J gene is TRBJ1-2, the V gene TRBV28, with D unresolved. The CDR3 has 14 amino acids. Trimming took 4 bases from V and 8 from J, leaving 17 bases between them. Germline CDR1 MDHEN, CDR2 SYDVKM. The CDR3 region has the DNA TGTGCCAGCAGTTCCCGGTCAGTCTCTTGGGGCTACACCTTC. Protein sequence: CASSSRSVSWGYTF.

This chain uses TRBV5-4 with TRBJ2-2; TRBD1 agrees at 7 bases. The germline V gene has CDR1 SGHNT and CDR2 YYREEE (reference sequence). Trimming cost V 4 bases and J 3 bases; bases outside gene matches: 6. The CDR3 extends over 15 amino acids. The CDR3 DNA follows: TGTGCCAGCAGCCCGAACAGGGGTCACACCGGGGAGCTGTTTTTT. Its translation: CASSPNRGHTGELFF.

The gene calls are TRBV28 and TRBJ1-1, with unresolved D. Looked up from germline, CDR1 is MDHEN and CDR2 is SYDVKM. V lost 5 bases, J lost 0 bases, and 13 bases lay in between. This CDR3 spans 15 amino acids. CDR3 in DNA: TGTGCCAGCAGTCGGGCAGGAGCAATGAACACTGAAGCTTTCTTT. Translating it yields CASSRAGAMNTEAFF.

The chain is built from TRBV7-3 and TRBJ2-2; D ambiguous. The CDR3 has 13 residues. V was trimmed by 1 base and J by 7 bases, leaving 7 bases between them. The V gene's germline CDR1 is SGHTA and CDR2 FQGTGA. CDR3 coding DNA: TGTGCCAGCAGCTTAAGACAAAACGGGGAGCTGTTTTTT. It specifies CASSLRQNGELFF.

The chain employs TRBV4-1 and TRBJ2-3; 7 bases line up with TRBD1. The CDR3 sequence is 18 residues long. The V gene's germline CDR1 is MGHRA and CDR2 YSYEKL. After removal of 4 bases from V and 0 bases from J, the junction contained 13 bases not matched to a gene. CDR3 DNA sequence: TGCGCCAGCAGCCCCATTGCAGGGGGTTTACCTAGCACAGATACGCAGTATTTT. Encoded protein: CASSPIAGGLPSTDTQYF.

The CDR3 region is CASSQVEYRGDTDTQYF. As DNA, the CDR3 is TGTGCCAGCAGCCAAGTAGAGTACAGGGGCGATACAGATACGCAGTATTTT. The chain is built from TRBV7-2 and TRBJ2-3; 7 positions match TRBD1. CDR1 and CDR2 (germline): SGHTA, FQGNSA. The CDR3 extends over 17 amino acids. The trim removed 5 bases at V and 3 bases at J, leaving 14 bases unmatched.